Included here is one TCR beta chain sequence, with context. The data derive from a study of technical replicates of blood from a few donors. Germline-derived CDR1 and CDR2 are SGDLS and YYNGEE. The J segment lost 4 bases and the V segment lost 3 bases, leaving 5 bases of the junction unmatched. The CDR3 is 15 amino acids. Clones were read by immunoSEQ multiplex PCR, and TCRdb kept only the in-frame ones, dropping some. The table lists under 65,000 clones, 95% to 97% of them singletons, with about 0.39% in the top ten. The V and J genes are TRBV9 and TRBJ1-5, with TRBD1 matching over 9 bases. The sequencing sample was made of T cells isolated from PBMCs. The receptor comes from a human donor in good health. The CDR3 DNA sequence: TGTGCCAGCAGCGCCGGGACAGGGACTAATCAGCCCCAGCATTTT. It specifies CASSAGTGTNQPQHF. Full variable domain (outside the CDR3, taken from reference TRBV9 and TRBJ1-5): DSGVTQTPKHLITATGQRVTLRCSPRSGDLSVYWYQQSLDQGLQFLIQYYNGEERAKGNILERFSAQQFPDLHSELNLSSLELGDSALYFCASSAGTGTNQPQHFGDGTRLSIL.